The 21 T cell receptor beta chains given below trace back to one sample, sequenced in a study of radiotherapy plus CTLA-4 blockade in lung cancer (dated by TCRdb to the late 2010s). The library was produced with the immunoSEQ multiplex PCR assay. The source is immuneACCESS, and TCRdb retained only in-frame sequences with V and J called. Part of the clones is not carried over; for the studies checked, unresolved V genes explain less than half of this, and the remainder is unexplained. For this sample there are 45,000 to 55,000 clones; roughly 90% appear just once. The ten largest make up approximately 7.8% of the sample. The material sequenced was peripheral blood, taken from a patient treated with radiotherapy plus ipilimumab. All receptors derive from a human donor with non-small cell lung cancer whose response to radiotherapy plus ipilimumab could not be evaluated.

The chain employs TRBV4-3 and TRBJ2-6; 8 nucleotides line up with TRBD1. The CDR3 totals 19 residues. Germline V gene lookup returns CDR1 LGHNA and CDR2 YSLEER. V dropped 4 bases and J dropped 0; count of bases not matched to a gene: 11. The chain's CDR3 is CASSLMTGTGISGANVLTF. Written as DNA, the CDR3 is TGCGCCAGCAGCCTAATGACCGGGACAGGAATCTCTGGGGCCAACGTCCTGACTTTC.

This rearrangement joins TRBV5-1 to TRBJ1-5; weak D call: TRBD1 (5 bases). The germline CDR1 and CDR2 sequences are SGHRS and YFSETQ. CDR3 length equals 14 residues. V was trimmed by 0 bases and J by 4 bases, leaving 8 bases between them. This CDR3 is CASSLAGGNQPQHF. DNA of the CDR3: TGCGCCAGCAGCTTGGCCGGGGGAAATCAGCCCCAGCATTTT.

In this sample, this clone turned up once. The chain joins TRBV7-2 to TRBJ2-3; TRBD2 is a possible D gene (6 bases). This CDR3 region has 14 residues. Germline V gives CDR1 SGHTA, CDR2 FQGNSA. With 4 bases removed from V and 2 bases from J, the gap between germline ends came to 10 bases. The CDR3 sequence: CASSSGLSTDTQYF. The DNA for the CDR3 is TGTGCCAGCAGCTCGGGACTTTCCACAGATACGCAGTATTTT.

This clone was seen once. The same CDR3 arises from other DNA sequences in this sample as well. This rearrangement joins TRBV5-1 to TRBJ2-3; 14 bases are a match to TRBD2. The CDR3 covers 18 residues. Germline assignment: CDR1 SGHRS and CDR2 YFSETQ. The ends lost 2 bases at V and 1 base at J; junction bases unmatched: 6. The CDR3 loop is CASSLPRLAGGGTDTQYF. CDR3 sequence (DNA): TGCGCCAGCAGCTTACCACGACTAGCGGGAGGGGGCACAGATACGCAGTATTTT.

The chain employs TRBV5-1 and TRBJ2-7; possibly TRBD2 for D (6 bases). Trimming removed 4 bases at V and 5 bases at J, with 16 bases between. The length of the CDR3 is 14 residues. Germline-derived CDR1 and CDR2 are SGHRS and YFSETQ. The CDR3 loop is CASSPFGGNDEQYF. For the CDR3, the DNA is TGCGCCAGCAGCCCTTTTGGGGGGAACGACGAGCAGTACTTC.

The genes are TRBV5-4 and TRBJ2-1; 7 positions match TRBD2. Germline CDR1 is SGHNT and CDR2 is YYREEE (reference sequence). V trimming: 0 bases; J trimming: 7 bases; junction bases outside the gene matches: 1. The CDR3 runs to 13 residues. The CDR3 reads CASSLAGGNEQFF. Here the CDR3 DNA reads TGTGCCAGCAGCTTGGCCGGGGGGAATGAGCAGTTCTTC.

This clone was counted a single time. This chain connects TRBV9 to TRBJ2-3, with 14 bases lining up with TRBD2. The CDR3 runs to 17 residues. V shed 4 bases and J 4 bases; nucleotides not matched to a gene: 8. Germline V gene sequence: CDR1 SGDLS, CDR2 YYNGEE. The CDR3 is CASSPRTSGRSSDTQYF. Written as DNA, the CDR3 is TGTGCCAGCAGCCCGAGGACTAGCGGGAGGAGCTCAGATACGCAGTATTTT.

J is TRBJ1-4 and V is TRBV5-6, with 10 bases that match TRBD1. Germline CDR1 SGHDT, CDR2 YYEEEE. Trimming cost V 3 bases and J 14 bases; bases outside gene matches: 13. CDR3 size: 15 residues. The CDR3 sequence: CASSWGQGPSLDLFF. In nucleotides, the CDR3 is TGTGCCAGCAGCTGGGGACAGGGGCCCAGTCTAGATCTGTTTTTT.

V gene TRBV7-8 combines with J gene TRBJ2-3, with 8 positions matching TRBD2. This CDR3 has 14 residues. V shed 3 bases and J 4 bases; nucleotides not matched to a gene: 3. Per the germline V gene, CDR1 is SGHVS and CDR2 is FQNEAQ. CDR3 protein: CASSLTAGADTQYF. The CDR3, as DNA: TGTGCCAGCAGCTTGACAGCGGGGGCAGATACGCAGTATTTT.

The V gene is TRBV7-9, the J gene TRBJ1-6; no clear D. Germline CDR1 SEHNR, CDR2 FQNEAQ (reference sequence). This CDR3 region has 13 residues. With 6 bases removed from V and 13 bases from J, the gap between germline ends came to 16 bases. The chain's CDR3 is CASSSGGVSPLHF. The CDR3, as DNA: TGTGCCAGCAGTTCCGGCGGGGTTTCCCCCCTCCACTTT.

The V and J genes are TRBV18 and TRBJ2-7, with 7 bases that match TRBD2. V lost 4 bases and J lost 7; bases outside the gene matches: 7. The germline gives CDR1 KGHSH, CDR2 LQKENI. There are 13 residues in the CDR3. The chain's CDR3 is CASSLGEGREQYF. In DNA form, the CDR3 reads TGTGCCAGCTCACTGGGGGAGGGCCGAGAGCAGTACTTC.

The chain recombines TRBV28 with TRBJ2-7, with TRBD1 as a possible D gene (6 bases). The CDR3 is 14 amino acids. V lost 2 bases and J lost 5, with 13 bases in between. CDR1 is MDHEN and CDR2 is SYDVKM in the germline V gene. CDR3 coding DNA: TGTGCCAGCAGTTTACCGGACAGCATCAACGAGCAGTACTTC. Its protein product is CASSLPDSINEQYF.

This clone was counted a single time. V gene TRBV28 combines with J gene TRBJ2-7; 11 bases line up with TRBD1. The V segment lost 2 bases and the J segment 6 bases; nucleotides outside the gene matches: 6. Germline CDR1 and CDR2: MDHEN and SYDVKM. This CDR3 comprises 15 residues. Written as DNA, the CDR3 is TGTGCCAGCAGTTTACCCGGGACAGGGGGGGGCGAGCAGTACTTC. It translates to CASSLPGTGGGEQYF.

CDR3 bases: TGTGCCAGCAGCCCCCGGACAGGATGGACTGAAGCTTTCTTT. Residues: CASSPRTGWTEAFF. The chain joins TRBV7-2 to TRBJ1-1; the match to TRBD1 covers 7 bases. The V gene end was trimmed by 5 bases and the J gene end by 5 bases; junction bases not matched to a gene: 8. The CDR3 consists of 14 residues. Germline V gene lookup returns CDR1 SGHTA and CDR2 FQGNSA.

The chain has TRBV5-4 and TRBJ2-5, with TRBD2 identical over 8 bases. Germline V lookup: CDR1 SGHNT, CDR2 YYREEE (reference sequence). The CDR3 totals 13 residues. The V segment lost 4 bases and the J segment 5 bases; nucleotides outside the gene matches: 4. Written as DNA, the CDR3 is TGTGCCAGCAGCCCCGGGGGGGGCGAGACCCAGTACTTC. Translation: CASSPGGGETQYF. Variable domain in full (rest from reference TRBV5-4 and TRBJ2-5): ETGVTQSPTHLIKTRGQQVTLRCSSQSGHNTVSWYQQALGQGPQFIFQYYREEENGRGNFPPRFSGLQFPNYSSELNVNALELDDSALYLCASSPGGGETQYFGPGTRLLVL.

The gene calls are TRBV28 and TRBJ1-5; D not certain. V was pared by 7 bases and J by 9 bases, with 16 bases between. This CDR3 region has 13 residues. Germline V CDR1 and CDR2: MDHEN, SYDVKM. Here the CDR3 reads CASKRPADWPQHF. The CDR3 coding sequence is TGTGCCAGCAAACGCCCCGCGGATTGGCCCCAGCATTTT.

The chain carries TRBV4-1 and TRBJ2-1; possible D gene TRBD1, 6 bases. The CDR3 has 15 amino acids. Germline assignment: CDR1 MGHRA and CDR2 YSYEKL. Trimming cost V 1 base and J 7 bases, with 14 bases left between them. CDR3 residues: CASSQGQGPRNEQFF. CDR3 nucleotide sequence: TGCGCCAGCAGCCAAGGGCAGGGGCCCAGGAATGAGCAGTTCTTC.

The rearrangement uses TRBV28 and TRBJ1-5; perhaps TRBD1 as D (6 bases). Trimming removed 6 bases from V and 7 bases from J, with 19 bases in between. Germline CDR1 MDHEN, CDR2 SYDVKM. This CDR3 comprises 15 residues. DNA for the CDR3: TGTGCCAGCAGCCTGGACGCGCCCCAGGGGCAGCCCCAGCATTTT. Its translation: CASSLDAPQGQPQHF.

Notes on this clone: Additional DNA sequences in this sample encode the identical CDR3. V usage is TRBV5-1 and J usage is TRBJ2-5; TRBD1 aligns across 10 bases. In germline, CDR1 is SGHRS, CDR2 YFSETQ. J lost 5 bases, V lost 4 bases, and 8 bases had no gene match. CDR3 length: 15 amino acids. This CDR3 reads CASSEGQGVGETQYF. The CDR3, as DNA: TGCGCCAGCAGCGAAGGACAGGGGGTTGGGGAGACCCAGTACTTC.

The chain links TRBV13 to TRBJ2-7; 8 bases fit TRBD2. The length of the CDR3 is 16 residues. The V gene's germline CDR1 is PRHDT and CDR2 FYEKMQ (reference sequence). Trimming took 4 bases from V and 0 from J; bases not matched to a gene: 8. CDR3 nucleotide sequence: TGTGCCAGCAGCTCCGAAGGGCGGGAGGACTCCTACGAGCAGTACTTC. It encodes CASSSEGREDSYEQYF.

The V and J genes are TRBV11-2 and TRBJ2-3; 15 positions match TRBD2. This CDR3 region has 17 residues. J was trimmed by 0 bases and V by 4 bases; bases with no gene match: 2. Germline loops: CDR1 SGHAT, CDR2 FQNNGV. CDR3 bases: TGTGCCAGCAGCTCGGGACTAGCGGGGGGCAGCACAGATACGCAGTATTTT. This encodes CASSSGLAGGSTDTQYF.